Listed here are 6 T cell receptor beta chains from one sample, sequenced in a study of cytomegalovirus exposure and HLA in healthy donors. PCR primers comprised 60 Vbeta and 13 Jbeta primers. Method: immunoSEQ multiplex PCR; TCRdb's copy keeps in-frame clones and lacks some. The sample has about 170,000 clones, 85% seen once. Sequenced: PBMCs. Source of these receptors: a boy aged 2 to 10 in good health and CMV-seronegative.

The V call is TRBV15, the J call TRBJ1-1; D remains unclear. CDR3 length equals 15 residues. V lost 0 bases, J lost 1 base, and 9 bases lay in between. CDR1 and CDR2 from the germline V gene are LNHNV and YYDKDF (reference sequence). The CDR3 region is CATSRDRNQNTEAFF. The CDR3 region has the DNA TGTGCCACCAGCAGAGACAGGAACCAGAACACTGAAGCTTTCTTT.

V and J are TRBV6-1 and TRBJ2-1; 7 bases match TRBD2. CDR1 is MNHNS, CDR2 SASEGT, per germline. The CDR3 is made up of 14 amino acids. V lost 5 bases and J lost 10; bases outside the gene matches: 11. CDR3 residues: CASSNLGLRGEQFF. Written as DNA, the CDR3 is TGTGCCAGCAGTAACTTAGGCCTGCGGGGGGAGCAGTTCTTC.

V gene TRBV9 combines with J gene TRBJ2-3; 14 positions agree with TRBD2. V shed 2 bases and J 5 bases; nucleotides not matched to a gene: 19. The CDR3 is 21 amino acids. Per germline, CDR1 SGDLS and CDR2 YYNGEE. The CDR3 spells CASSVAPPDSAGLAGEDTQYF. In DNA form, the CDR3 reads TGTGCCAGCAGCGTGGCCCCCCCGGACAGCGCGGGACTAGCGGGGGAAGATACGCAGTATTTT.

The chain is built from TRBV27 and TRBJ2-3; D is unresolved. Germline CDR1 MNHEY, CDR2 SMNVEV (reference sequence). V was trimmed by 7 bases and J by 3 bases, leaving 11 bases between them. The CDR3 is made up of 13 amino acids. The CDR3 sequence: CASKSPKTDTQYF. In DNA, the CDR3 is TGTGCCAGCAAGTCCCCTAAGACAGATACGCAGTATTTT.

This clone was seen a handful of times. This chain connects TRBV6-1 to TRBJ1-4; unclear D gene. The length of the CDR3 is 12 residues. The germline gives CDR1 MNHNS, CDR2 SASEGT. The V gene lost 1 base and the J gene lost 10 bases, with 7 bases spanning the gap. The CDR3 bases are TGTGCCAGCAGTGAAGGTCCCGGAAAACTGTTTTTT. Protein: CASSEGPGKLFF.

This clone was found a few times. The V and J genes are TRBV30 and TRBJ2-5; the D gene is possibly TRBD2 (5 bases). Trimming took 1 base from V and 10 from J, leaving 10 bases between them. Germline V gene data show CDR1 as GTSNPN and CDR2 as SVGIG (reference sequence). CDR3 length: 11 residues. CDR3 sequence: CAWSASRDQYF. DNA of the CDR3: TGTGCCTGGAGTGCCAGCCGGGACCAGTACTTC.